One T cell receptor beta chain is described in this entry. This record belongs to a study of cytomegalovirus exposure and HLA in healthy donors. After removal of 5 bases from V and 7 bases from J, the junction contained 4 bases not matched to a gene. This CDR3 has 13 residues. Germline CDR1 reads MDHEN; CDR2 reads SYDVKM. PCR used 60 Vbeta primers and 13 Jbeta primers. Some clones are missing from TCRdb's copy, which holds only in-frame ones; the method was immunoSEQ multiplex PCR. This table has under 150,000 clones, under 90% appearing once. Sequenced material: PBMCs. This receptor was obtained from a young man in good health and CMV-seronegative. V is TRBV28 and J is TRBJ1-5; 8 bases line up with TRBD1. The CDR3 region has the DNA TGTGCCAGCAGTCGACAGGGGACCCAGCCCCAGCATTTT. Protein product: CASSRQGTQPQHF.